This T cell receptor (beta chain) was found in a study of CD8+ T cells in alopecia areata. Specimens obtained from alopecia areata patients comprised lesional scalp punch biopsies and peripheral blood. The ends lost 6 bases at V and 6 bases at J; junction bases unmatched: 6. The CDR3 is 13 residues long. In germline, CDR1 is LGHNA, CDR2 YNFKEQ. Reverse transcribed after extraction, RNA yielded cDNA as the sequencing template. The method was immunoSEQ multiplex PCR; TCRdb's version includes in-frame clones alone and lacks a portion of them. This table holds around 140,000 clones, approximately 49% found once.

The sample in question was CD4+ T cells sorted from blood, obtained at week 0. This TCR came from a human donor with alopecia areata. V is TRBV4-2 and J is TRBJ2-7; 9 bases agree with TRBD2. The DNA for the CDR3 is TGTGCCAGCAGTCCAGCGGGAGGAAGCGAGCAGTACTTC. It is translated as CASSPAGGSEQYF.